The T cell receptor beta chain under discussion was sequenced for a study of monozygotic twins with inflammatory bowel disease. Whole-study results and caveats: Concordant and discordant twins showed no difference in repertoire similarity, possibly from limited power.

CDR3 length equals 11 residues. Germline V gene sequence: CDR1 SNHLY, CDR2 FYNNEI. TCRdb reprocessed the 5' RACE reads; each CDR3 protein has one entry and no DNA is given. This table holds 300,000 to 350,000 distinct CDR3 sequences. Concerning this clonotype: Its antigen is not identified.

This TCR came from a human donor with ulcerative colitis or Crohn's disease, or a healthy co-twin of an affected twin (not recorded which). The specimen sequenced was blood. This chain uses TRBV2 with TRBJ2-3. The CDR3 is CASSGELTQYF. The variable domain in full, completed from reference TRBV2 and TRBJ2-3, reads EPEVTQTPSHQVTQMGQEVILRCVPISNHLYFYWYRQILGQKVEFLVSFYNNEISEKSEIFDDQFSVERPDGSNFTLKIRSTKLEDSAMYFCASSGELTQYFGPGTRLTVL.